Listed here are 23 T cell receptor beta chains from one sample, sequenced in a study of blood T cells in healthy people across ages. A second 7 to 11 cycle PCR used barcoded and J-beta primers. TCRdb passed the 5' RACE reads through MiXCR, listing each CDR3 protein once. The sample lists 550,000 to 750,000 distinct CDR3 sequences, roughly 21% occurring once. The sample taken for sequencing was blood. The source of these receptors is a man in his 70s in good health.

The rearrangement joins TRBV27 to TRBJ1-4, with D possibly TRBD1 on 5 matching bases. Germline V gene lookup returns CDR1 MNHEY and CDR2 SMNVEV (reference sequence). Trimming cost V 2 bases and J 3 bases, with 16 bases left between them. The CDR3 contains 17 residues. CDR3 loop: CASSLVQTDPANEKLFF. The DNA of the CDR3 is TGTGCCAGCAGTTTAGTGCAGACAGATCCGGCTAATGAAAAACTGTTTTTT.

This clonotype came up a few times. The V gene is TRBV5-1, the J gene TRBJ2-1; 7 bases map to TRBD2. Germline V gene lookup returns CDR1 SGHRS and CDR2 YFSETQ. After removal of 4 bases from V and 8 bases from J, the junction contained 12 bases not matched to a gene. This CDR3 contains 15 residues. CDR3 bases: TGCGCCAGCAGCCACCGGGGCGGGAGCAACGATGAGCAGTTCTTC. This codes for CASSHRGGSNDEQFF.

The CDR3 protein is CASSATGLAGPNEQYF. As DNA, the CDR3 is TGTGCCAGCAGTGCCACGGGACTAGCGGGACCCAACGAGCAGTACTTC. V is TRBV12-3 or TRBV12-4 and J is TRBJ2-7; 13 nucleotides match TRBD2. Trimming at V came to 5 bases and at J to 5 bases, leaving 9 bases not matched to a gene. This CDR3 spans 16 amino acids.

V gene TRBV5-1 combines with J gene TRBJ2-2; no definite D call. Trimming left V 4 bases short and J 2 bases short, with 12 bases between. CDR1 is SGHRS, CDR2 YFSETQ, per germline. The CDR3 contains 15 residues. The CDR3 reads CASSTAQRNTGELFF. The CDR3 DNA reads TGCGCCAGCAGCACCGCACAGCGTAACACCGGGGAGCTGTTTTTT.

This clonotype came up many times. V usage is TRBV29-1 and J usage is TRBJ2-5; 11 bases are shared with TRBD2. Near its end, the DNA agrees better with TRBJ2-1, so the J call may be wrong. The CDR3 is made up of 14 amino acids. CDR1 is SQVTM, CDR2 ANQGSEA, per germline. The CDR3 here is CSVEGLADYNEQFF. The CDR3 DNA reads as TGCAGCGTTGAGGGACTAGCGGATTACAATGAGCAGTTCTTC.

This clonotype was counted only a few times. Likely a read error: the CDR3 ends without its conserved phenylalanine or tryptophan. V usage is TRBV5-1 and J usage is TRBJ2-6; D might be TRBD1 (5 bases). Germline V lookup: CDR1 SGHRS, CDR2 YFSETQ. CDR3 size: 17 residues. The ends were cut back, 1 base at V and 2 bases at J, with 13 bases in the middle. The CDR3 spells CASSLFRDSPGANVLTS. DNA for the CDR3: TGCGCCAGCAGCTTGTTCCGAGACAGCCCTGGGGCCAACGTCCTGACTTCC.

This clonotype was found many times. This rearrangement joins TRBV3-1 to TRBJ2-1; the match to TRBD2 covers 13 bases. The CDR3 loop spans 16 amino acids. The germline CDR1 and CDR2 sequences are LGHDT and YNNKEL (reference sequence). V shed 5 bases, J shed 5 bases, and the junction held 6 bases outside the gene matches. CDR3 in DNA: TGTGCCAGCAGCGGGACTAGCGGGAAGTCGGACAATGAGCAGTTCTTC. It translates to CASSGTSGKSDNEQFF.

This clonotype showed up just a few times. The chain recombines TRBV2 with TRBJ2-5, with D unclear. Trimming removed 6 bases from V and 0 bases from J, with 8 bases in between. Germline CDR1 reads SNHLY; CDR2 reads FYNNEI. CDR3 size: 13 residues. CDR3 bases: TGTGCCAGCAGCCAGGAGAACCAAGAGACCCAGTACTTC. Amino acids: CASSQENQETQYF.

V is TRBV5-1 and J is TRBJ2-3; TRBD2 agrees at 9 bases. The junction had 3 bases not matched to a gene; V was cut back by 3 bases and J by 1 base. Germline CDR1 reads SGHRS; CDR2 reads YFSETQ. The CDR3 spans 15 residues. CDR3: CASSSAGGGTDTQYF. As DNA, the CDR3 is TGCGCCAGCAGCTCAGCGGGAGGCGGCACAGATACGCAGTATTTT.

The rearrangement uses TRBV7-9 and TRBJ1-2; TRBD1 matches at 8 bases. V lost 5 bases to trimming and J lost 7 bases; unmatched junction nucleotides: 9. Germline lookup yields CDR1 SEHNR and CDR2 FQNEAQ (reference sequence). The CDR3 covers 14 residues. The CDR3 nucleotides are TGTGCCAGCAGCCACCCGACAGGGGTGGGTGGCTACACCTTC. This translates into CASSHPTGVGGYTF.

This clonotype has more than one count but fewer than ten. The J gene is TRBJ1-4, the V gene TRBV20-1, with D tentatively TRBD1 (5 bases). Germline CDR1 is DFQATT and CDR2 is SNEGSKA (reference sequence). CDR3 length: 13 amino acids. The V end was cut by 5 bases, the J end by 3 bases, with 10 bases between. The CDR3 nucleotides read TGCAGTGCTCGAGGGACCGCTAATGAAAAACTGTTTTTT. This codes for CSARGTANEKLFF.

This clonotype was detected only a few times. This sequence joins TRBV6-1 and TRBJ2-3; 14 bases fit TRBD2. Germline lookup yields CDR1 MNHNS and CDR2 SASEGT. Trimming removed 4 bases from V and 5 bases from J; junction bases left unmatched: 8. CDR3 length: 17 amino acids. The CDR3 region is CASSVGTSGRRVDTQYF. The CDR3 bases are TGTGCCAGCAGTGTGGGGACTAGCGGGAGACGGGTAGATACGCAGTATTTT.

The chain carries TRBV4-3 and TRBJ2-4; D uncertain. The CDR3 is made up of 16 amino acids. Trimming left V 4 bases short and J 0 bases short, with 13 bases between. Germline CDR1 reads LGHNA; CDR2 reads YSLEER. In DNA, the CDR3 is TGCGCCAGCAGCCTCTCGTTCCAATTAGCCAAAAACATTCAGTACTTC. Encoded protein: CASSLSFQLAKNIQYF.

The chain uses TRBV6-5 and TRBJ2-2; possibly TRBD1 for D (5 bases). Between the trimmed V and J ends, which lost 6 bases and 2 bases, there was a span of 7 bases. Germline CDR1 MNHEY, CDR2 SVGAGI. The CDR3 runs 13 residues. The CDR3 sequence is CASSRDNTGELFF. The CDR3 DNA is TGTGCCAGCAGCAGGGATAACACCGGGGAGCTGTTTTTT.

This sequence joins TRBV2 and TRBJ1-4; a weak D match, TRBD1 (6 bases). The germline CDR1 and CDR2 sequences are SNHLY and FYNNEI. Trimming removed 6 bases at V and 7 bases at J, with 12 bases between. This CDR3 region has 13 residues. CDR3 sequence (DNA): TGTGCCAGCAGGGGGGGCGCTGGTGAAAAACTGTTTTTT. Translation: CASRGGAGEKLFF.

This clonotype occurred a few times. This chain joins TRBV2 and TRBJ2-5; 12 bases are a match to TRBD2. Looked up from germline, CDR1 is SNHLY and CDR2 is FYNNEI. The CDR3 has 15 amino acids. J gave up 2 bases and V 11 bases, and 9 bases lay outside the gene matches. The CDR3 spells CASATSGSSQETQYF. CDR3 DNA: TGTGCCTCCGCGACTAGCGGGAGCAGTCAAGAGACCCAGTACTTC.

The rearrangement uses TRBV7-4 and TRBJ2-7; no definite D call. The V end lost 0 bases, the J end lost 0 bases, and 9 bases lay between the germline ends. Germline CDR1 SGHVT, CDR2 SQSDAQ. This CDR3 contains 15 residues. CDR3 amino acids: CASSLAERRSYEQYF. The DNA of the CDR3 is TGTGCCAGCAGCTTAGCTGAGCGCCGCTCCTACGAGCAGTACTTC.

This sequence joins TRBV5-1 and TRBJ2-1; D perhaps matches TRBD1 (6 bases). The ends were cut back, 1 base at V and 7 bases at J, with 15 bases in the middle. The CDR3 has 15 residues. CDR1 and CDR2 (germline): SGHRS, YFSETQ. CDR3 sequence: CASSLLTGLMNEQFF. The CDR3 coding sequence is TGCGCCAGCAGCTTGCTGACAGGCTTAATGAATGAGCAGTTCTTC.

A remark on this clonotype: This may come from a read error, since a much larger clone is one base off. J is TRBJ2-5 and V is TRBV11-2, with D possibly TRBD1 on 5 matching bases. The J call may be incorrect, as the DNA end agrees better with TRBJ2-1. This CDR3 has 14 residues. The germline V gene encodes CDR1 SGHAT and CDR2 FQNNGV. The CDR3 DNA follows: TGTGCCAGCAGCTTAGAACAGGTCTACAATGAGCAGTTCTTC. As protein: CASSLEQVYNEQFF.

This clonotype was detected many times. The rearrangement joins TRBV24-1 to TRBJ2-2; 12 positions match TRBD2. The CDR3 contains 18 residues. Per the germline V gene, CDR1 is KGHDR and CDR2 is SFDVKD. V lost 3 bases, J lost 3 bases, and 7 bases stayed unmatched. This CDR3 is CATSDQLAGGPDTGELFF. CDR3 coding DNA: TGTGCCACCAGTGATCAGCTAGCGGGAGGGCCAGACACCGGGGAGCTGTTTTTT.

This clonotype occurred many times. This chain uses TRBV5-1 with TRBJ2-7; D is perhaps TRBD2 (5 bases). From germline, CDR1 is SGHRS and CDR2 YFSETQ. The CDR3 runs to 13 residues. V lost 2 bases, J lost 3 bases, and 9 bases lay in between. The DNA of the CDR3 is TGCGCCAGCAGCTTCGGGGATTACTACGAGCAGTACTTC. Translating gives CASSFGDYYEQYF.

This clonotype showed up many times. This chain joins TRBV7-2 and TRBJ2-7, with 10 bases that match TRBD2. The CDR3 has 14 residues. J gave up 3 bases and V 5 bases, and 4 bases lay outside the gene matches. The germline V gene has CDR1 SGHTA and CDR2 FQGNSA. CDR3 sequence: CASSPGLANYEQYF. DNA of the CDR3: TGTGCCAGCAGCCCGGGACTAGCGAACTACGAGCAGTACTTC.

This chain links TRBV21-1 with TRBJ2-7; the tabulated D call, TRBD1, remains unverified against the DNA. TRBV21-1 is classified as a pseudogene. CDR3 length: 16 amino acids. CDR3 coding DNA: TGTGCCAGCAGCAAAAAGAGACCGGCCTTTCGGGGCAAGCAGTACTTC. Amino acids: CASSKKRPAFRGKQYF.